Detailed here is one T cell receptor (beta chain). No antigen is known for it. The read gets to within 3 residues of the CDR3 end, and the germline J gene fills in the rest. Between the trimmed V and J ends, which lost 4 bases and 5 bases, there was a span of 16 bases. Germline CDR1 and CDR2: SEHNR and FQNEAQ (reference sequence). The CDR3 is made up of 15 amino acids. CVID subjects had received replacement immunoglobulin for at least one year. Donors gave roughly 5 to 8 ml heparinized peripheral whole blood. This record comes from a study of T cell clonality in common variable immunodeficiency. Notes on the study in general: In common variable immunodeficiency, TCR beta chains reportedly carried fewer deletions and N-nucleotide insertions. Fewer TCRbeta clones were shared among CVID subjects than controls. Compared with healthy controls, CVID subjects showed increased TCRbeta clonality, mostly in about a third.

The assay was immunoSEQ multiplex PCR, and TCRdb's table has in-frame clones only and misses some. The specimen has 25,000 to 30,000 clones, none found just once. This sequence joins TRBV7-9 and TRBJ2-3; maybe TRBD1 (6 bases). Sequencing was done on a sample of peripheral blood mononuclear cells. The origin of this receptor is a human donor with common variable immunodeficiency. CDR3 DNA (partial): TGTGCCAGCAGCTCCCCAGACAGGTCGGAAGATACG. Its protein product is CASSSPDRSEDT. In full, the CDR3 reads CASSSPDRSEDTQYF.